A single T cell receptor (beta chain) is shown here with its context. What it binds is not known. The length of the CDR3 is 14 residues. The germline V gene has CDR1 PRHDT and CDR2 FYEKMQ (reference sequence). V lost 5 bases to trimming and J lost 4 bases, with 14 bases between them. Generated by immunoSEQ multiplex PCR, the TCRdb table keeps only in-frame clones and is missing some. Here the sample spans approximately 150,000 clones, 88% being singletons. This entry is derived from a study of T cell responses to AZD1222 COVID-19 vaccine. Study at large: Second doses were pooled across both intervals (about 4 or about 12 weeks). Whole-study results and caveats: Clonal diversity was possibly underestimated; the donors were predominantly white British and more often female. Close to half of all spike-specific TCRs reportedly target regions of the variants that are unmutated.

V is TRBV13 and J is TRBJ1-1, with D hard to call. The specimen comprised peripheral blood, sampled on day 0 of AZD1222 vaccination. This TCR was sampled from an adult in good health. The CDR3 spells CASSLPGEGTEAFF. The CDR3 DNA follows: TGTGCCAGCAGCCTTCCGGGTGAGGGCACTGAAGCTTTCTTT.